This T cell receptor (delta chain) was documented in a study of gamma-delta T cells after stem cell transplantation. In its sample, this clone was seen a few times. TCRdb's entry gives the protein of a much larger clone, which mismatches this DNA's translation at residue 3, likely from a read error; the protein reported here is translated from the DNA. The CDR3 spans 15 residues. Germline CDR1 TVYSNPD, CDR2 GDNSRS (reference sequence). The ends were cut back, 4 bases at V and 0 bases at J, with 18 bases in the middle. TCRdb re-processed the RT-PCR reads via CATT. The repertoire includes 1,200 to 1,500 delta-chain clones, 9% to 12% of them detected once, and 64% sits in the top ten.

This sequence joins TRDV3 and TRDJ1; D may be TRDD2 (6 bases). Sample: gamma-delta T cells. The origin of this receptor is a human donor. It is not recorded whose cells these are; they may come from a transplant donor. The CDR3 coding sequence is TGTGCCTCTTCACTCCTTCCGCTGTACACCGATAAACTCATCTTT. This encodes CASSLLPLYTDKLIF.